The 4 T cell receptor beta chains presented below share a single source sample, sequenced in a study of CD8 T cells in ankylosing spondylitis. TCRdb ran MiXCR on the 5' RACE reads and lists one entry per CDR3 protein. The sample holds some 200,000 distinct CDR3 sequences, 9.5% to 15% seen once. Sequenced: blood, either unsorted or a sorted T cell fraction (not recorded which). The receptors shown here come from a male donor with ankylosing spondylitis or in good health (not recorded which).

The chain recombines TRBV7-9 with TRBJ2-5; 9 nucleotides agree with TRBD2. Germline CDR1 is SEHNR and CDR2 is FQNEAQ (reference sequence). V lost 1 base and J lost 3; bases outside the gene matches: 6. The CDR3 is made up of 16 amino acids. CDR3 sequence reads: CASSLVLAGPEETQYF. CDR3 DNA: TGTGCCAGCAGCTTAGTGCTAGCGGGGCCTGAAGAGACCCAGTACTTC.

This chain links TRBV7-8 with TRBJ1-1; 10 bases map to TRBD1. Trimming cost V 2 bases and J 4 bases; bases outside gene matches: 7. Germline CDR1 is SGHVS and CDR2 is FQNEAQ. There are 16 residues in the CDR3. DNA for the CDR3: TGTGCCAGCAGCTTACCCCGGGACAGGGGCTTCACTGAAGCTTTCTTT. Its translation: CASSLPRDRGFTEAFF. Supplemented by reference TRBV7-8 and TRBJ1-1, the full variable domain reads GAGVSQSPRYKVAKRGQDVALRCDPISGHVSLFWYQQALGQGPEFLTYFQNEAQLDKSGLPSDRFFAERPEGSVSTLKIQRTQQEDSAVYLCASSLPRDRGFTEAFFGQGTRLTVV.

The chain couples TRBV28 to TRBJ2-2; D call uncertain. Germline V gives CDR1 MDHEN, CDR2 SYDVKM. The ends were cut back, 10 bases at V and 6 bases at J, with 12 bases in the middle. This CDR3 region has 12 residues. The CDR3 loop reads CAMGFGPGELFF. The DNA of the CDR3 is TGTGCCATGGGCTTCGGGCCCGGGGAGCTGTTTTTT.

This clonotype was seen repeatedly, ten times or more. The chain has TRBV6-1 and TRBJ2-1; 8 bases fit TRBD1. Germline loops: CDR1 MNHNS, CDR2 SASEGT. CDR3 length equals 13 residues. V shed 1 base and J 9 bases; nucleotides not matched to a gene: 2. The CDR3 coding sequence is TGTGCCAGCAGTGAAGGGACAGGGTTTGAGCAGTTCTTC. The encoded protein is CASSEGTGFEQFF.